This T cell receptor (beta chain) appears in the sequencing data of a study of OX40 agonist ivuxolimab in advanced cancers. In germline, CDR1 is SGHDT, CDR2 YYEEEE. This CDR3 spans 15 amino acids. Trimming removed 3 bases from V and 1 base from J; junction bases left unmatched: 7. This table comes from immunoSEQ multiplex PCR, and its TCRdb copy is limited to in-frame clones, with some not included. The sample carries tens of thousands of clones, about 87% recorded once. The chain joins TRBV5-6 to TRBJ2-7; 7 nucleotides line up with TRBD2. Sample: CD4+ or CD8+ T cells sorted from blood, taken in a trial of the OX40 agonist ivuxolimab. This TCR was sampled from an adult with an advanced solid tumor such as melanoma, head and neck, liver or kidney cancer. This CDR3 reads CASSSERGFSYEQYF. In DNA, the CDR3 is TGTGCCAGCAGCTCCGAGCGGGGCTTTTCCTACGAGCAGTACTTC.